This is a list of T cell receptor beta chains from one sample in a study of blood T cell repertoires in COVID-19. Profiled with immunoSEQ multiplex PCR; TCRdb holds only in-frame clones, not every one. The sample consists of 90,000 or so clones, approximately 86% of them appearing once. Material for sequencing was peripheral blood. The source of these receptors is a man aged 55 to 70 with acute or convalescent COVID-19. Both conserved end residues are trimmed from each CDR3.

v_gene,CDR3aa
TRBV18,ASSPPGRMNTEAF
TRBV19,ASRAIRGPGDGYT
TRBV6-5,ASSYSWTGGWETQY
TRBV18,ASSPLHSRYQETQY
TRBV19,ASSIADEQY
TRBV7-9,ASSLRLSGDLRGTGELF
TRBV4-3,ASSQEQGYGYT
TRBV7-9,ASSPPTGTGTDTQY
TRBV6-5,ASSRQGGDQPQH
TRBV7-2,ASSSPPGGGIEKLF